What follows are 28 T cell receptor beta chains derived from one specimen sequenced in a study of identical twins. A single record per CDR3 protein comes from TCRdb applying MiXCR to the 5' RACE reads. The sample has more than 400,000 distinct CDR3 sequences; roughly 15% are singletons. This sample also belongs to another study, concerning yellow fever vaccine responses in identical twins.

Sequenced input: CD4+ T cells sorted from blood. The source of these receptors is a woman aged 18-29 years in good health.

This clonotype appeared a few times. The chain links TRBV7-2 to TRBJ2-2; D is unclear. CDR1 is SGHTA, CDR2 FQGNSA, per germline. V lost 5 bases and J 7 bases, leaving 14 bases between the germline ends. There are 14 residues in the CDR3. The CDR3 DNA reads TGTGCCAGCAGCACACCGCTAGTTGTCGGGGAGCTGTTTTTT. It is translated as CASSTPLVVGELFF. Supplemented by reference TRBV7-2 and TRBJ2-2, the full variable domain reads GAGVSQSPSNKVTEKGKDVELRCDPISGHTALYWYRQSLGQGLEFLIYFQGNSAPDKSGLPSDRFSAERTGGSVSTLTIQRTQQEDSAVYLCASSTPLVVGELFFGEGSRLTVL.

V gene TRBV7-6 combines with J gene TRBJ1-1; possible D gene TRBD1, 5 bases. V dropped 4 bases and J dropped 1 base, with 13 bases sitting between them. CDR1 and CDR2 (germline): SGHVS, FNYEAQ. The CDR3 consists of 15 residues. The CDR3: CASSSSGRGNTEAFF. For the CDR3, the DNA is TGTGCCAGCAGCTCCTCGGGGCGGGGGAACACTGAAGCTTTCTTT.

The CDR3 DNA reads TGTGCCATCAGTGCGCTAGCGGGATACTATGAGCAGTTCTTC. Its translation is CAISALAGYYEQFF. The rearrangement joins TRBV10-3 to TRBJ2-1; 9 positions match TRBD2. The V gene end was trimmed by 4 bases and the J gene end by 8 bases; junction bases not matched to a gene: 6. CDR1 is ENHRY and CDR2 is SYGVKD in the germline V gene. The CDR3 spans 14 residues.

The genes are TRBV7-9 and TRBJ2-1; a weak D match, TRBD2 (5 bases). Germline assignment: CDR1 SEHNR and CDR2 FQNEAQ (reference sequence). This CDR3 is built from 16 residues. V lost 7 bases, J lost 3 bases, and 19 bases lay in between. The CDR3 reads CASTDARGSSYNEQFF. In DNA form, the CDR3 reads TGTGCCAGCACTGATGCCCGGGGTTCGAGCTACAATGAGCAGTTCTTC.

Many counts were recorded for this clonotype. The genes are TRBV28 and TRBJ2-3, with 8 nucleotides matching TRBD2. The germline gives CDR1 MDHEN, CDR2 SYDVKM. This CDR3 region has 15 residues. V gave up 6 bases and J gave up 0 bases; unmatched junction bases: 5. The DNA of the CDR3 is TGTGCCAGCAGCCCTAGCGGGTTAAGCACAGATACGCAGTATTTT. It encodes CASSPSGLSTDTQYF.

The chain recombines TRBV11-2 with TRBJ1-1, with TRBD1 matching over 10 bases. The CDR3 sequence is 13 residues long. Trimming at V came to 0 bases and at J to 10 bases, leaving 2 bases not matched to a gene. Germline lookup yields CDR1 SGHAT and CDR2 FQNNGV. The CDR3 DNA reads as TGTGCCAGCAGCTTAGATCGACAGGGGGCAGCTTTCTTT. Protein sequence: CASSLDRQGAAFF.

The chain carries TRBV5-1 and TRBJ1-2; D is perhaps TRBD1 (6 bases). The CDR3 extends over 18 amino acids. Germline CDR1 SGHRS, CDR2 YFSETQ. V was clipped by 1 base and J by 0 bases, with 19 bases between them. CDR3 coding DNA: TGCGCCAGCAGCTTGAACACAGGGATTTATGTAGCTAACTATGGCTACACCTTC. It translates to CASSLNTGIYVANYGYTF.

This clonotype has just a few counts. The chain is built from TRBV5-4 and TRBJ2-7; 7 bases map to TRBD1. There are 14 residues in the CDR3. The ends lost 2 bases at V and 4 bases at J; junction bases unmatched: 6. Germline V CDR1 and CDR2: SGHNT, YYREEE (reference sequence). For the CDR3, the DNA is TGTGCCAGCAGCTTTCGGGACAGTCCTTACGAGCAGTACGTC. Translating gives CASSFRDSPYEQYV.

The chain carries TRBV12-3 or TRBV12-4 and TRBJ2-3; D is perhaps TRBD2 (7 bases). The CDR3 extends over 16 amino acids. V gave up 4 bases and J gave up 2 bases, with 16 bases separating them. CDR3 protein: CASSYPGGRDTDTQYF. As DNA, the CDR3 is TGTGCCAGCAGTTACCCGGGGGGCAGGGACACAGATACGCAGTATTTT.

V usage is TRBV5-6 and J usage is TRBJ2-7, with 7 bases lining up with TRBD2. The CDR3 is made up of 13 amino acids. Per the germline V gene, CDR1 is SGHDT and CDR2 is YYEEEE. V shed 3 bases, J shed 3 bases, and the junction held 3 bases outside the gene matches. The CDR3 DNA follows: TGTGCCAGCAGCTGGCGGGGGTACTACGAGCAGTACTTC. Translated, it gives CASSWRGYYEQYF.

In this sample, this clonotype turned up many times. This chain connects TRBV3-1 to TRBJ2-1, with D uncertain. The CDR3 sequence is 14 residues long. The V gene's germline CDR1 is LGHDT and CDR2 YNNKEL (reference sequence). The V end was cut by 4 bases, the J end by 6 bases, with 13 bases between. CDR3 loop: CASSLQTPSNEQFF. CDR3 nucleotide sequence: TGTGCCAGCAGCCTCCAGACCCCGTCCAATGAGCAGTTCTTC.

Only a few counts were recorded for this clonotype. The rearrangement joins TRBV5-1 to TRBJ1-5; 10 bases fit TRBD1. V shed 4 bases, J shed 2 bases, and the junction held 9 bases outside the gene matches. In germline, CDR1 is SGHRS, CDR2 YFSETQ. CDR3 length: 17 residues. The CDR3 DNA sequence: TGCGCCAGCAGCCCGGGACAGGGGCACGGCGGCAATCAGCCCCAGCATTTT. It translates to CASSPGQGHGGNQPQHF.

This clonotype was picked up a small number of times. J is TRBJ2-7 and V is TRBV12-3 or TRBV12-4; D call uncertain. The CDR3 spans 12 residues. Trimming took 5 bases from V and 2 from J, leaving 7 bases between them. The CDR3 DNA reads as TGTGCCAGCAGTAGACTCCCCTACGAGCAGTACTTC. Its translation is CASSRLPYEQYF.

V usage is TRBV20-1 and J usage is TRBJ2-2, with 12 bases lining up with TRBD1. Germline assignment: CDR1 DFQATT and CDR2 SNEGSKA (reference sequence). The CDR3 has 15 amino acids. Trimming removed 6 bases from V and 5 bases from J; junction bases left unmatched: 7. CDR3 in amino acids: CSAPRDRGLTGELFF. CDR3 in DNA: TGCAGTGCCCCCCGGGACAGGGGGCTGACCGGGGAGCTGTTTTTT.

This sequence joins TRBV20-1 and TRBJ2-5; 8 nucleotides match TRBD1. Losses at the gene ends were 6 bases for V and 4 bases for J; bases not matched to a gene: 13. The germline CDR1 and CDR2 sequences are DFQATT and SNEGSKA (reference sequence). The CDR3 sequence is 15 residues long. The CDR3 DNA sequence: TGCAGTGCCAAGACAGGGGAGAGAAGTGTAGAGACCCAGTACTTC. Residues: CSAKTGERSVETQYF.

The chain has TRBV20-1 and TRBJ2-7, with TRBD2 matching 7 bases. Germline V gene sequence: CDR1 DFQATT, CDR2 SNEGSKA (reference sequence). The CDR3 runs 14 residues. The ends lost 4 bases at V and 2 bases at J; junction bases unmatched: 8. CDR3 nucleotides: TGCAGTGCTAAACAACGGGGGGTTCCCTACGAGCAGTACTTC. This codes for CSAKQRGVPYEQYF.

This clonotype was found a few times. This chain uses TRBV11-2 with TRBJ2-1, with D perhaps TRBD2 (5 bases). Per germline, CDR1 SGHAT and CDR2 FQNNGV. V lost 1 base to trimming and J lost 5 bases, with 15 bases between them. This CDR3 spans 16 amino acids. In DNA, the CDR3 is TGTGCCAGCAGCTTAGGAAACGGGGTTATGCACAATGAGCAGTTCTTC. Protein sequence: CASSLGNGVMHNEQFF. Filled out from reference TRBV11-2 and TRBJ2-1, the complete variable domain reads EAGVAQSPRYKIIEKRQSVAFWCNPISGHATLYWYQQILGQGPKLLIQFQNNGVVDDSQLPKDRFSAERLKGVDSTLKIQPAKLEDSAVYLCASSLGNGVMHNEQFFGPGTRLTVL.

CDR3: CSLPGQETQYF. CDR3 coding DNA: TGCAGTTTACCGGGCCAAGAGACCCAGTACTTC. The gene calls are TRBV20-1 and TRBJ2-5; D is unresolved. Germline V gene sequence: CDR1 DFQATT, CDR2 SNEGSKA (reference sequence). The V end was cut by 8 bases, the J end by 1 base, with 8 bases between. The CDR3 covers 11 residues.

The CDR3 region is CASSYGQSHFNEQFF. DNA for the CDR3: TGTGCCAGCAGTTACGGGCAATCACACTTCAATGAGCAGTTCTTC. The chain recombines TRBV6-5 with TRBJ2-1; D not resolved. This CDR3 is built from 15 residues. Per germline, CDR1 MNHEY and CDR2 SVGAGI. V dropped 2 bases and J dropped 6 bases, with 14 bases sitting between them.

This chain uses TRBV28 with TRBJ2-3, with D uncertain. The length of the CDR3 is 15 residues. V shed 2 bases and J shed 6 bases, with 15 bases lying between them. Germline V gene lookup returns CDR1 MDHEN and CDR2 SYDVKM. The CDR3 here is CASSLRPNLPDTQYF. The DNA for the CDR3 is TGTGCCAGCAGTTTACGGCCAAATTTGCCGGATACGCAGTATTTT.

This clonotype was recorded a few times. The chain couples TRBV11-3 to TRBJ2-4; D is possibly TRBD1 or TRBD2 (5 bases each). V lost 7 bases and J lost 3, with 13 bases in between. The CDR3 extends over 14 amino acids. Germline V gene sequence: CDR1 SGHNT, CDR2 YENEEA. CDR3 DNA sequence: TGTGCCAGCACCCGAGGGGATGTCAAAAACATTCAGTACTTC. Translation gives CASTRGDVKNIQYF.

This clonotype was picked up a small number of times. The gene calls are TRBV6-1 and TRBJ2-3; TRBD2 might be the D (5 bases). The germline gives CDR1 MNHNS, CDR2 SASEGT. V was trimmed by 6 bases and J by 7 bases, leaving 14 bases between them. CDR3 length: 13 residues. CDR3 region: CASRPRGRYTQYF. The CDR3 DNA follows: TGTGCCAGCAGACCCCGAGGGCGGTATACGCAGTATTTT.

The V and J genes are TRBV20-1 and TRBJ2-5; 9 bases fit TRBD1. With V trimmed by 4 bases and J by 3 bases, 6 bases remained unmatched. The germline V gene encodes CDR1 DFQATT and CDR2 SNEGSKA (reference sequence). CDR3 length: 14 residues. Here the CDR3 reads CSATGTGTEETQYF. CDR3 nucleotides: TGCAGTGCTACCGGGACAGGGACCGAAGAGACCCAGTACTTC.

This clonotype was seen at least ten times. The chain recombines TRBV4-1 with TRBJ2-7, with D unclear. With 4 bases removed from V and 4 bases from J, the gap between germline ends came to 17 bases. This CDR3 is 15 amino acids long. Germline V gene data show CDR1 as MGHRA and CDR2 as YSYEKL. CDR3 protein: CASSPRSQAPYEQYF. The CDR3 DNA reads TGCGCCAGCAGCCCTAGGAGCCAGGCCCCATACGAGCAGTACTTC.

This clonotype has more than one count but fewer than ten. The chain is built from TRBV9 and TRBJ2-7, with TRBD1 matching over 8 bases. Germline lookup yields CDR1 SGDLS and CDR2 YYNGEE. Germline trimming cut 2 bases from V and 5 bases from J; bases unmatched to any gene: 6. The CDR3 contains 14 residues. CDR3 residues: CASSVGRGHNEQYF. The CDR3 nucleotides are TGTGCCAGCAGCGTTGGCAGGGGGCACAACGAGCAGTACTTC.

V usage is TRBV12-3 or TRBV12-4 and J usage is TRBJ2-1; D gene uncertain. This CDR3 comprises 14 residues. The V end was cut by 6 bases, the J end by 2 bases, with 11 bases between. CDR3 in DNA: TGTGCCAGCAGGGCCGTCCCCCCCTACAATGAGCAGTTCTTC. Protein: CASRAVPPYNEQFF.

This chain links TRBV12-3 or TRBV12-4 with TRBJ2-1; D call uncertain. This CDR3 has 12 residues. Trimming pared 3 bases from V and 9 bases from J, leaving 9 bases between. The CDR3 protein is CASSFKQPEQFF. The CDR3 DNA is TGTGCCAGCAGTTTTAAGCAGCCTGAGCAGTTCTTC.

This clonotype was counted only a few times. The junction does not match germline at one end; this may be a read error. The V gene is TRBV2, the J gene TRBJ1-2, with 7 bases aligning to TRBD1. This CDR3 has 13 amino acids. Germline CDR1 reads SNHLY; CDR2 reads FYNNEI. The CDR3 DNA follows: TGTGCCGGCAGGACAGGATTCGGCTATGGCTACACCTTC. This sequence encodes CAGRTGFGYGYTF.